The present entry profiles one T cell receptor beta chain with its context. This specimen belongs to a study of blood T cell repertoires in COVID-19. Study summary: Sites in the United States, Italy and Spain provided acute and convalescent COVID-19 samples. PBMCs, B-cell-depleted T cells, or T cells were the source of the cDNA or gDNA that made up the material.

Original processing methods: Scientists estimated how many nucleated cells there were by amplifying reference gene primers. The repertoire was sequenced with immunoSEQ multiplex PCR; TCRdb's copy has only in-frame clones and lacks some. Clone size and V and J calls were adopted from that table, with D and trimming inferred from the DNA. The sample lists about 64,000 clones; around 73% were seen once. CDR1 is MNHNS and CDR2 is SASEGT in the germline V gene. The V segment lost 3 bases and the J segment 3 bases; nucleotides outside the gene matches: 8. The CDR3 is 16 residues long. The source of this sequence is a man older than 75 with acute or convalescent COVID-19. The source material was peripheral blood. This chain connects TRBV6-1 to TRBJ2-7, with 10 nucleotides matching TRBD1. CDR3 in DNA: TGTGCCAGCAGTGAGGTCCCGGGACAGGGGTTCTACGAGCAGTACTTC. Translating gives CASSEVPGQGFYEQYF.